Below, 28 T cell receptor beta chains from the same sample are listed, as sequenced in a study of spatial heterogeneity in lung cancer. Described time point: sample taken at primary tumor resection. Unsorted whole RNA from tumor, nontumor lung or frozen PBMC underwent sequencing. TCRdb reprocessed the 5' RACE reads with MiXCR, giving one entry per CDR3 protein. In the table there are 80,000 to 95,000 distinct CDR3 sequences, over 8.5% of which are singletons. The sequences come from PBMCs, collected at surgery. These receptors originate from a male donor with early-stage non-small cell lung cancer.

This clonotype turned up a few times. This chain uses TRBV20-1 with TRBJ2-3; no clear D. Germline V lookup: CDR1 DFQATT, CDR2 SNEGSKA (reference sequence). V was clipped by 4 bases and J by 7 bases, with 6 bases between them. The CDR3 is 10 amino acids. For the CDR3, the DNA is TGCAGTGCTAAGGCTTATACGCAGTATTTT. This gives the protein CSAKAYTQYF.

To note about this clonotype: This clone may be a read error of a much larger clone one base away. This sequence joins TRBV7-8 and TRBJ2-1, with D uncertain. This CDR3 contains 14 residues. Trimming shortened V by 5 bases and J by 6 bases, and 14 bases separated the two germline ends. The germline CDR1 and CDR2 sequences are SGHVS and FQNEAQ. DNA for the CDR3: TGTGCCAGCAGCCTACACCTGACCTGCAATGAGCAGTTCTTC. Its protein is CASSLHLTCNEQFF.

In its sample, this clonotype was seen many times. This rearrangement joins TRBV12-3 or TRBV12-4 to TRBJ2-1, with TRBD2 identical over 12 bases. V shed 7 bases and J 8 bases; nucleotides not matched to a gene: 9. The CDR3 extends over 15 amino acids. The CDR3 protein is CASTPLAGGRYEQFF. CDR3 sequence (DNA): TGTGCCAGCACCCCTCTAGCGGGAGGGCGTTATGAGCAGTTCTTC.

The gene calls are TRBV28 and TRBJ2-1; D is ambiguous. From germline, CDR1 is MDHEN and CDR2 SYDVKM. V was cut by 3 bases and J by 15 bases, with 12 bases left in between. This CDR3 region has 11 residues. CDR3 residues: CASSLAGRAFF. The CDR3, as DNA: TGTGCCAGCAGTTTGGCAGGAAGGGCGTTCTTC.

This clonotype appeared many times. The J gene is TRBJ1-2, the V gene TRBV19; maybe TRBD1 (6 bases). Per germline, CDR1 LNHDA and CDR2 SQIVND (reference sequence). This CDR3 has 16 residues. Trimming took 1 base from V and 7 from J, leaving 19 bases between them. The CDR3 DNA is TGTGCCAGTAGTATAGCCGGGACATTATCCTCTAGTGGCTACACCTTC. Its translation: CASSIAGTLSSSGYTF.

Many counts were recorded for this clonotype. The V gene is TRBV29-1, the J gene TRBJ1-1; 9 nucleotides align to TRBD1. Germline V gene data show CDR1 as SQVTM and CDR2 as ANQGSEA. V lost 7 bases to trimming and J lost 1 base; unmatched junction nucleotides: 4. The CDR3 covers 13 residues. Written as DNA, the CDR3 is TGCAGCGCGAACAGGGGGCAGAACACTGAAGCTTTCTTT. This translates into CSANRGQNTEAFF.

CDR3 in amino acids: CASTLGQVNQPQHF. The CDR3 region has the DNA TGTGCCAGCACTCTGGGGCAGGTCAATCAGCCCCAGCATTTT. The chain joins TRBV28 to TRBJ1-5; TRBD1 is a possible D gene (5 bases). Between the trimmed V and J ends, which lost 7 bases and 3 bases, there was a span of 13 bases. This CDR3 comprises 14 residues. CDR1 is MDHEN, CDR2 SYDVKM, per germline.

This clonotype was seen a few times. The rearrangement links TRBV3-1 to TRBJ2-4; D is perhaps TRBD1 (6 bases). The germline gives CDR1 LGHDT, CDR2 YNNKEL (reference sequence). Trimming shortened V by 5 bases and J by 4 bases, and 9 bases separated the two germline ends. This CDR3 region has 13 residues. The CDR3 here is CASSGTPKNIQYF. The CDR3 region has the DNA TGTGCCAGCAGCGGGACACCTAAAAACATTCAGTACTTC. The full variable domain, completed using reference TRBV3-1 and TRBJ2-4, is DTAVSQTPKYLVTQMGNDKSIKCEQNLGHDTMYWYKQDSKKFLKIMFSYNNKELIINETVPNRFSPKSPDKAHLNLHINSLELGDSAVYFCASSGTPKNIQYFGAGTRLSVL.

In its sample, this clonotype was seen a few times. This sequence joins TRBV5-1 and TRBJ2-1; no clear D gene. V lost 2 bases to trimming and J lost 5 bases, with 11 bases between them. This CDR3 is built from 14 residues. From germline, CDR1 is SGHRS and CDR2 YFSETQ. The DNA of the CDR3 is TGCGCCAGCAGCTTTGGAGACCCCAACAATGAGCAGTTCTTC. It codes for CASSFGDPNNEQFF.

This clonotype was observed at least ten times. The chain links TRBV7-8 to TRBJ1-4, with TRBD1 as a possible D gene (6 bases). Germline V gene data show CDR1 as SGHVS and CDR2 as FQNEAQ. V lost 5 bases and J 8 bases, leaving 27 bases between the germline ends. CDR3 length equals 18 residues. Written as DNA, the CDR3 is TGTGCCAGCAGCCGAGAGGGATACGGGACAACCATCAGGGAAAAACTGTTTTTT. It specifies CASSREGYGTTIREKLFF.

This clonotype was recorded many times. The rearrangement joins TRBV29-1 to TRBJ2-2, with a weak D call TRBD2 (5 bases). Germline loops: CDR1 SQVTM, CDR2 ANQGSEA. Trimming removed 4 bases from V and 0 bases from J, with 12 bases in between. The CDR3 has 15 residues. DNA of the CDR3: TGCAGCGTTGTCAAGGTGGACTCGAACACCGGGGAGCTGTTTTTT. Its translation: CSVVKVDSNTGELFF.

This clonotype came up many times. The V call is TRBV7-2, the J call TRBJ2-5; D is possibly TRBD1 (6 bases). Germline V CDR1 and CDR2: SGHTA, FQGNSA. The CDR3 covers 16 residues. Trimming took off 5 bases at V and 1 base at J, with 17 bases between the two ends. CDR3 amino acids: CASSPVDRLGQETQYF. The CDR3 DNA is TGTGCCAGCAGCCCGGTGGACAGACTCGGCCAAGAGACCCAGTACTTC.

This chain joins TRBV5-1 and TRBJ2-2; D gene unclear. Trimming took off 4 bases at V and 4 bases at J, with 14 bases between the two ends. This CDR3 is built from 15 residues. The germline gives CDR1 SGHRS, CDR2 YFSETQ. DNA of the CDR3: TGCGCCAGCAGCCTCTATTCTCCTCCCACCGGGGAGCTGTTTTTT. Protein: CASSLYSPPTGELFF.

This clonotype was picked up many times. This chain uses TRBV12-3 or TRBV12-4 with TRBJ1-5; D unclear. The CDR3 has 12 residues. Trimming stripped 5 bases from V and 3 bases from J, with 5 bases between. The CDR3 nucleotides are TGTGCCAGCAGTCCTTTCAATCAGCCCCAGCATTTT. Translating it yields CASSPFNQPQHF.

This chain connects TRBV28 to TRBJ1-5, with 11 bases aligning to TRBD1. The junction had 8 bases not matched to a gene; V was cut back by 4 bases and J by 9 bases. Germline lookup yields CDR1 MDHEN and CDR2 SYDVKM. The CDR3 runs to 15 residues. The CDR3 here is CASSSGTGGAVPQHF. The CDR3 DNA is TGTGCCAGCAGTTCCGGGACAGGGGGAGCGGTGCCCCAGCATTTT.

About this clonotype: A much larger clone lies a single base off, so this may be a read error. The chain uses TRBV29-1 and TRBJ2-7; tentative D call: TRBD2 (6 bases). The germline CDR1 and CDR2 sequences are SQVTM and ANQGSEA. This CDR3 is built from 11 residues. The V gene lost 7 bases and the J gene lost 5 bases, with 12 bases spanning the gap. The CDR3 sequence is CSGETSNEQYF. In DNA, the CDR3 is TGCAGCGGTGAGACTAGTAACGAGCAGTACTTC.

This rearrangement joins TRBV6-5 to TRBJ2-3; 15 bases are shared with TRBD2. The CDR3 loop spans 18 amino acids. Trimming removed 0 bases from V and 4 bases from J; junction bases left unmatched: 5. CDR1 is MNHEY and CDR2 is SVGAGI in the germline V gene. CDR3 in amino acids: CASSYSGLAGGRADTQYF. The CDR3 bases are TGTGCCAGCAGTTACTCCGGACTAGCGGGGGGGCGCGCAGATACGCAGTATTTT.

This clonotype has ten or more counts. The V and J genes are TRBV20-1 and TRBJ2-1; TRBD2 is a possible D gene (6 bases). The germline CDR1 and CDR2 sequences are DFQATT and SNEGSKA (reference sequence). CDR3 length: 12 amino acids. Trimming removed 3 bases from V and 3 bases from J, with 6 bases in between. The CDR3 bases are TGCAGTGCTAGGGGACTCTACAATGAGCAGTTCTTC. Translation gives CSARGLYNEQFF.

In its sample, this clonotype was seen many times. The rearrangement uses TRBV27 and TRBJ1-1; the D is unclear. Trimming cost V 2 bases and J 10 bases, with 11 bases left between them. The CDR3 has 12 amino acids. Looked up from germline, CDR1 is MNHEY and CDR2 is SMNVEV (reference sequence). As DNA, the CDR3 is TGTGCCAGCAGTTTAGCCAGAGGAAGAGCTTTCTTT. Translating it yields CASSLARGRAFF.

This chain links TRBV20-1 with TRBJ2-7, with 8 positions matching TRBD2. Per germline, CDR1 DFQATT and CDR2 SNEGSKA (reference sequence). Trimming cost V 3 bases and J 1 base; bases outside gene matches: 8. The CDR3 is 15 amino acids. This CDR3 reads CSASDPKRESYEQYF. CDR3 sequence (DNA): TGCAGTGCTAGTGACCCCAAGCGGGAGTCCTACGAGCAGTACTTC.

The gene calls are TRBV24-1 and TRBJ2-1; perhaps TRBD1 as D (5 bases). Trimming stripped 4 bases from V and 5 bases from J, with 11 bases between. The CDR3 runs 14 residues. Germline values: CDR1 KGHDR, CDR2 SFDVKD. CDR3 sequence reads: CATSEDQGNNEQFF. The CDR3 nucleotides read TGTGCCACCAGTGAGGATCAGGGCAACAATGAGCAGTTCTTC.

This clonotype was picked up a small number of times. The chain combines TRBV4-2 with TRBJ2-2; 11 nucleotides align to TRBD2. V was clipped by 6 bases and J by 5 bases; unmatched bases: 8. The CDR3 totals 16 residues. Germline assignment: CDR1 LGHNA and CDR2 YNFKEQ. The CDR3 loop is CASRLSGGAGTGELFF. CDR3 in DNA: TGTGCCAGCAGACTTAGCGGGGGGGCCGGAACCGGGGAGCTGTTTTTT.

The sample holds a few counts of this clonotype. The rearrangement links TRBV29-1 to TRBJ2-2, with unresolved D. The CDR3 has 11 amino acids. Trimming took 4 bases from V and 7 from J, leaving 7 bases between them. The V gene's germline CDR1 is SQVTM and CDR2 ANQGSEA. This CDR3 is CSVADRGELFF. The DNA of the CDR3 is TGCAGCGTTGCGGACCGCGGGGAGCTGTTTTTT.

This clonotype was observed a few times. This chain joins TRBV9 and TRBJ2-1; TRBD2 matches at 10 bases. The J segment lost 6 bases and the V segment lost 2 bases, leaving 8 bases of the junction unmatched. The CDR3 is 16 amino acids. The germline V gene has CDR1 SGDLS and CDR2 YYNGEE. CDR3 region: CASSVVSGGAFNEQFF. DNA for the CDR3: TGTGCCAGCAGCGTCGTAAGCGGGGGGGCCTTCAATGAGCAGTTCTTC.

The rearrangement links TRBV27 to TRBJ2-1; TRBD2 matches 8 bases. The CDR3 consists of 16 residues. Germline V gives CDR1 MNHEY, CDR2 SMNVEV (reference sequence). J lost 0 bases, V lost 7 bases, and 8 bases had no gene match. The CDR3: CASTFIAGLSYNEQFF. The CDR3 nucleotides are TGTGCCAGCACCTTCATAGCGGGACTCTCCTACAATGAGCAGTTCTTC.

This clonotype was counted only a few times. The V call is TRBV2, the J call TRBJ1-5, with TRBD1 identical over 9 bases. V shed 4 bases, J shed 5 bases, and the junction held 3 bases outside the gene matches. The CDR3 loop spans 14 amino acids. Per germline, CDR1 SNHLY and CDR2 FYNNEI. The CDR3 nucleotides are TGTGCCAGCAGTGCGGGGGACAGGGATCAGCCCCAGCATTTT. Its protein product is CASSAGDRDQPQHF.

This clonotype showed up many times. The J gene is TRBJ2-1, the V gene TRBV4-2, with 8 positions matching TRBD2. This CDR3 comprises 15 residues. V gave up 1 base and J gave up 2 bases; unmatched junction bases: 1. Germline CDR1 and CDR2: LGHNA and YNFKEQ. This CDR3 is CASSQGAGAYNEQFF. Here the CDR3 DNA reads TGTGCCAGCAGCCAAGGAGCGGGAGCCTACAATGAGCAGTTCTTC.

This clonotype occurred a few times. The rearrangement uses TRBV7-2 and TRBJ2-5; 15 positions agree with TRBD2. The V and J ends lost 4 bases and 4 bases, in that order; junction bases with no gene match: 4. This CDR3 has 16 amino acids. Looked up from germline, CDR1 is SGHTA and CDR2 is FQGNSA. CDR3 region: CASSSGTSGRLETQYF. In nucleotides, the CDR3 is TGTGCCAGCAGCTCGGGGACTAGCGGGAGGCTAGAGACCCAGTACTTC.